These 21 T cell receptor beta chains originate from one sample sequenced in a study of persistence of HIV-infected CD4 T cells. Anti-CD3/anti-CD28 beads served as a nonspecific positive control stimulus. Sorting selected CD4+ T cells upregulating both CD40 ligand and CD69. This was the immunoSEQ version 4 assay in survey mode. The table came from immunoSEQ multiplex PCR; TCRdb's copy has only in-frame clones and leaves some out. Of 37,000 or so clones listed, roughly 87% were seen once; the top ten hold about 1.3%. These receptors have no known antigen. The source material was CD4+ T cells sorted from PBMCs after roughly 18-hour stimulation, sampled from a patient who received antiretroviral therapy. The receptors come from an adult man with HIV who was CMV-seropositive.

The chain combines TRBV11-2 with TRBJ2-5; TRBD2 is a possible D gene (5 bases). This CDR3 contains 18 residues. The germline CDR1 and CDR2 sequences are SGHAT and FQNNGV. Trimming took 0 bases from V and 5 from J, leaving 22 bases between them. CDR3 bases: TGTGCCAGCAGCTTAGATATAGTAGGCACTCGGGGTGCGGAGACCCAGTACTTC. As protein: CASSLDIVGTRGAETQYF. The variable domain in full, completed from reference TRBV11-2 and TRBJ2-5, reads EAGVAQSPRYKIIEKRQSVAFWCNPISGHATLYWYQQILGQGPKLLIQFQNNGVVDDSQLPKDRFSAERLKGVDSTLKIQPAKLEDSAVYLCASSLDIVGTRGAETQYFGPGTRLLVL.

This chain connects TRBV10-3 to TRBJ2-2; D might be TRBD1 (8 bases). CDR1 is ENHRY, CDR2 SYGVKD, per germline. The CDR3 totals 16 residues. Trimming took off 3 bases at V and 3 bases at J, with 14 bases between the two ends. CDR3 region: CAISDTGGGDTGELFF. The CDR3 DNA sequence: TGTGCCATCAGTGATACAGGGGGGGGAGACACCGGGGAGCTGTTTTTT.

The chain is built from TRBV18 and TRBJ2-5, with D unresolved. V was clipped by 6 bases and J by 1 base, with 9 bases between them. The V gene's germline CDR1 is KGHSH and CDR2 LQKENI. This CDR3 region has 13 residues. The CDR3 is CASSPKVQETQYF. The CDR3 coding sequence is TGTGCCAGCTCCCCCAAAGTCCAAGAGACCCAGTACTTC.

The gene calls are TRBV24-1 and TRBJ2-3; D perhaps matches TRBD1 (6 bases). CDR1 and CDR2 (germline): KGHDR, SFDVKD. The V end was cut by 5 bases, the J end by 11 bases, with 16 bases between. The CDR3 sequence is 13 residues long. CDR3 region: CATSAGAPLGQYF. Written as DNA, the CDR3 is TGTGCCACCAGTGCAGGGGCCCCCCTGGGGCAGTATTTT.

The CDR3 loop reads CASSLGDRSNQPQHF. For the CDR3, the DNA is TGCGCCAGCAGCCTGGGCGACCGTAGCAATCAGCCCCAGCATTTT. The rearrangement joins TRBV5-1 to TRBJ1-5, with D unresolved. Germline loops: CDR1 SGHRS, CDR2 YFSETQ. V lost 4 bases and J lost 0, with 11 bases in between. The CDR3 runs to 15 residues.

V and J are TRBV3-1 (or the pseudogene TRBV3-2) and TRBJ2-1; D not resolved. V lost 2 bases to trimming and J lost 4 bases, with 9 bases between them. The CDR3 length is 14 residues. The germline gives CDR1 LGHDT, CDR2 YNNKEL (reference sequence). For the CDR3, the DNA is TGTGCCAGCAGCCAACCTAGTTCTTACAATGAGCAGTTCTTC. Amino acid sequence: CASSQPSSYNEQFF.

The V and J genes are TRBV7-3 and TRBJ2-1; 9 bases map to TRBD1. Per germline, CDR1 SGHTA and CDR2 FQGTGA. There are 17 residues in the CDR3. The ends lost 4 bases at V and 7 bases at J; junction bases unmatched: 14. CDR3 amino acids: CASSSGNPGTGRNEQFF. DNA for the CDR3: TGTGCCAGCAGCTCTGGTAACCCCGGGACAGGGAGGAATGAGCAGTTCTTC.

The chain's CDR3 is CASSLVGGPHNEQFF. The DNA of the CDR3 is TGTGCCAGCAGCTTGGTGGGAGGGCCCCACAATGAGCAGTTCTTC. The genes are TRBV5-5 and TRBJ2-1; 7 nucleotides agree with TRBD2. Germline lookup yields CDR1 SGHKS and CDR2 YYEKEE (reference sequence). CDR3 size: 15 residues. The ends lost 0 bases at V and 5 bases at J; junction bases unmatched: 5.

This chain joins TRBV6-5 and TRBJ1-2, with a tentative D call TRBD1 (6 bases). The V end lost 10 bases, the J end lost 2 bases, and 17 bases lay between the germline ends. This CDR3 has 14 amino acids. Germline V lookup: CDR1 MNHEY, CDR2 SVGAGI. CDR3 region: CATRLGQSNYGYTF. The CDR3 DNA follows: TGTGCCACCCGCTTAGGACAGTCAAACTATGGCTACACCTTC.

This clone was seen a single time. V usage is TRBV21-1 and J usage is TRBJ2-5; the DNA was not used to check the table's D call, TRBD1. TRBV21-1 is annotated as a pseudogene. The CDR3 has 14 amino acids. The CDR3 loop is CASSKTPEQETQYF. The CDR3, as DNA: TGTGCCAGCAGCAAAACGCCAGAACAAGAGACCCAGTACTTC.

The chain combines TRBV30 with TRBJ1-3; no definite D call. This CDR3 spans 14 amino acids. The germline V gene has CDR1 GTSNPN and CDR2 SVGIG (reference sequence). Trimming took 4 bases from V and 0 from J, leaving 10 bases between them. The CDR3 DNA sequence: TGTGCCTGGAACCCTCGGAGCTCTGGAAACACCATATATTTT. Its translation is CAWNPRSSGNTIYF.

The V and J genes are TRBV7-2 and TRBJ2-3, with TRBD1 matching over 7 bases. The CDR3 is 15 residues long. Unmatched junction bases numbered 8, after V lost 1 base and J lost 7 bases. Germline CDR1 is SGHTA and CDR2 is FQGNSA. CDR3 DNA sequence: TGTGCCAGCAGCTTAGTTCTGCACAGGGGTTATACGCAGTATTTT. This sequence encodes CASSLVLHRGYTQYF.

The rearrangement links TRBV5-1 to TRBJ2-1, with D possibly TRBD1 on 6 matching bases. Germline V CDR1 and CDR2: SGHRS, YFSETQ. The CDR3 is made up of 16 amino acids. Trimming stripped 3 bases from V and 6 bases from J, with 19 bases between. The CDR3 DNA is TGCGCCAGCAGCTCCCCCCGGGACACAGCAGTCAATGAGCAGTTCTTC. Protein: CASSSPRDTAVNEQFF. The whole variable domain, remainder taken from reference TRBV5-1 and TRBJ2-1, is KAGVTQTPRYLIKTRGQQVTLSCSPISGHRSVSWYQQTPGQGLQFLFEYFSETQRNKGNFPGRFSGRQFSNSRSEMNVSTLELGDSALYLCASSSPRDTAVNEQFFGPGTRLTVL.

The chain uses TRBV30 and TRBJ2-3; no reliable D call. The germline V and J ends were trimmed by 1 base and 3 bases, with 11 bases remaining between them. The CDR3 sequence is 14 residues long. Germline CDR1 GTSNPN, CDR2 SVGIG (reference sequence). In DNA, the CDR3 is TGTGCCTGGAGTGCCGGGTCGTGGACAGATACGCAGTATTTT. It is translated as CAWSAGSWTDTQYF.

This chain links TRBV6-5 with TRBJ1-4, with TRBD1 matching over 8 bases. The CDR3 length is 14 residues. Unmatched junction bases numbered 5, after V lost 6 bases and J lost 5 bases. Germline V gives CDR1 MNHEY, CDR2 SVGAGI. The CDR3 DNA reads as TGTGCCAGCAGACGACAGGGGCAGAATGAAAAACTGTTTTTT. It yields the protein CASRRQGQNEKLFF.

The chain uses TRBV30 and TRBJ1-5; 7 bases map to TRBD1. Germline lookup yields CDR1 GTSNPN and CDR2 SVGIG (reference sequence). The CDR3 extends over 13 amino acids. Trimming at V came to 5 bases and at J to 4 bases, leaving 5 bases not matched to a gene. The CDR3 protein is CAWSRGSNQPQHF. The CDR3 region has the DNA TGTGCCTGGTCCAGGGGGTCTAATCAGCCCCAGCATTTT.

J is TRBJ1-1 and V is TRBV10-3; D possibly corresponds to TRBD1 (5 bases). The CDR3 loop spans 16 amino acids. The germline CDR1 and CDR2 sequences are ENHRY and SYGVKD. V lost 0 bases and J 6 bases, leaving 17 bases between the germline ends. CDR3: CAISESVWGSSSEAFF. CDR3 DNA: TGTGCCATCAGTGAGTCGGTTTGGGGCAGTTCCTCTGAAGCTTTCTTT.

A note on this clone: The junction departs from the called germline gene at one end, perhaps through a read error. V is TRBV3-1 (or the pseudogene TRBV3-2) and J is TRBJ1-6; D gene uncertain. Germline V CDR1 and CDR2: LGHDT, YNNKEL (reference sequence). This CDR3 comprises 14 residues. CDR3: CASSQDQRVGGILF. In DNA, the CDR3 is TGTGCCAGCAGCCAAGATCAGAGGGTTGGAGGAATTCTTTTT.

This chain connects TRBV7-2 to TRBJ1-1, with D unresolved. V gave up 2 bases and J gave up 4 bases, with 14 bases separating them. Per the germline V gene, CDR1 is SGHTA and CDR2 is FQGNSA. The CDR3 is made up of 15 amino acids. DNA of the CDR3: TGTGCCAGCAGCTTAATGACACTCTCGGGCACTGAAGCTTTCTTT. Translated: CASSLMTLSGTEAFF.

This rearrangement joins TRBV7-8 to TRBJ1-2, with 7 positions matching TRBD1. Germline CDR1 SGHVS, CDR2 FQNEAQ. V was clipped by 5 bases and J by 6 bases; unmatched bases: 3. This CDR3 is built from 12 residues. The CDR3 sequence: CASSADRDGYTF. The CDR3, as DNA: TGTGCCAGCAGCGCCGACAGGGATGGCTACACCTTC. Filled out from reference TRBV7-8 and TRBJ1-2, the complete variable domain reads GAGVSQSPRYKVAKRGQDVALRCDPISGHVSLFWYQQALGQGPEFLTYFQNEAQLDKSGLPSDRFFAERPEGSVSTLKIQRTQQEDSAVYLCASSADRDGYTFGSGTRLTVV.

V is TRBV14 and J is TRBJ2-7; possibly TRBD2 for D (5 bases). V was shortened by 6 bases and J by 2 bases, with 11 bases between the two germline ends. CDR3 length: 13 amino acids. From germline, CDR1 is SGHDN and CDR2 FVKESK. The CDR3 is CASRRTRTYEQYF. The CDR3 DNA reads as TGTGCCAGCAGGCGGACTCGAACCTACGAGCAGTACTTC.